What follows is one T cell receptor beta chain and its context. What it binds is unknown. In this CDR3 the conserved last residue, phenylalanine or tryptophan, is missing, so a read error is likely. The limits of the CDR3 on the DNA are not certain, so only TCRdb's listed CDR3 is given. The germline CDR1 and CDR2 sequences are SQVTM and ANQGSEA. The CDR3 length is 15 residues, termini included. These data belong to a study of tumor-infiltrating lymphocytes in glioblastoma multiforme. Findings and caveats of the study: The TCR and somatic mutation analysis included just one glioblastoma patient. Detected clone frequencies may not reflect cell counts, being RNA-based.

TCR beta libraries were built from RNA through three nested multiplex PCR rounds using modified ARM-PCR. Unique molecular identifiers were not described for the libraries. TCRdb reprocessed the multiplex PCR reads with MiXCR, giving one entry per CDR3 protein. The table lists 10,000 or so distinct CDR3 sequences, approximately 71% of them singletons. The sequence derives from a male donor with glioblastoma. This chain joins TRBV29-1 and TRBJ2-5; the table's D call, TRBD1, was not checked against the DNA. Material for sequencing was brain tumor tissue. CDR3: CSVQKDSIIQETQSI.